The 21 T cell receptor beta chains below all came from one sample that was sequenced in a study of T-cell reconstitution after alpha-beta-depleted transplantation in children. Unique molecular identifiers were used in preparing the TCRbeta library. TCRdb processed the PCR reads anew with MiXCR; each CDR3 protein has one entry. The sample lists hundreds of thousands of distinct CDR3 sequences, roughly 14% occurring once. Sample: PBMCs, taken before TCRalphabeta/CD19-depleted stem cell transplant. These receptors were obtained from a girl aged 2-10 years with congenital amegakaryocytic thrombocytopenia, due to receive a stem cell transplant.

Concerning this clonotype: With a much larger clone just one base away, this may be a read error. V is TRBV20-1 and J is TRBJ2-1; 10 bases agree with TRBD2. The CDR3 contains 17 residues. Germline lookup yields CDR1 DFQATT and CDR2 SNEGSKA (reference sequence). In DNA, the CDR3 is TGCTGTGCTACAGACCCCAGTAAAGGACTAGCGGACAATGAGCAGTTCTTC. The encoded protein is CCATDPSKGLADNEQFF.

Details on this clonotype: This may be a read error, as it is one base from a much larger clone. This CDR3 is missing its conserved last phenylalanine or tryptophan, likely due to a read error. The J gene is TRBJ2-7, the V gene TRBV20-1; possibly TRBD2 for D (5 bases). CDR1 and CDR2 (germline): DFQATT, SNEGSKA (reference sequence). The CDR3 runs 14 residues. Trimming shortened V by 6 bases and J by 3 bases, and 18 bases separated the two germline ends. CDR3 amino acids: CSAKLRTSIYEQYL. The CDR3 DNA reads as TGCAGTGCCAAGCTTCGGACTTCTATCTACGAGCAGTACCTC.

This clonotype was recorded at least ten times. This chain uses TRBV21-1 with TRBJ2-7; the table gives TRBD1 as D, unverified against the DNA. TRBV21-1 is noted as a pseudogene. CDR3 length: 16 residues. This CDR3 is CASSRGKTKTSYEQYF. The CDR3 nucleotides are TGTGCCAGCAGCAGGGGCAAGACCAAGACGTCCTACGAGCAGTACTTC.

This clonotype was observed at least ten times. This sequence joins TRBV11-3 and TRBJ1-1; TRBD1 matches at 12 bases. V shed 2 bases, J shed 4 bases, and the junction held 11 bases outside the gene matches. The V gene's germline CDR1 is SGHNT and CDR2 YENEEA. This CDR3 spans 18 amino acids. The CDR3, as DNA: TGTGCCAGCAGCTTATCCGTCGGGACAGGGGGCTTGGGCACTGAAGCTTTCTTT. Translation gives CASSLSVGTGGLGTEAFF.

This clonotype has a count of ten or more. The chain carries TRBV10-3 and TRBJ2-7, with D unresolved. Trimming pared 3 bases from V and 1 base from J, leaving 1 base between. This CDR3 region has 11 residues. Germline V lookup: CDR1 ENHRY, CDR2 SYGVKD. CDR3 amino acids: CAISDSYEQYF. CDR3 sequence (DNA): TGTGCCATCAGTGATTCCTACGAGCAGTACTTC.

This clonotype was seen a handful of times. This chain links TRBV7-9 with TRBJ2-7; D is perhaps TRBD2 (5 bases). The CDR3 totals 12 residues. Per the germline V gene, CDR1 is SEHNR and CDR2 is FQNEAQ (reference sequence). The ends were cut back, 9 bases at V and 2 bases at J, with 11 bases in the middle. CDR3 DNA: TGTGCCAGTCGCGGGTGGGCCTACGAGCAGTACTTC. Amino acid sequence: CASRGWAYEQYF.

This clonotype came up many times. The V gene is TRBV20-1, the J gene TRBJ2-7; 8 bases agree with TRBD2. The germline V gene has CDR1 DFQATT and CDR2 SNEGSKA (reference sequence). This CDR3 is 14 amino acids long. The V gene end was trimmed by 4 bases and the J gene end by 0 bases; junction bases not matched to a gene: 5. CDR3 sequence (DNA): TGCAGTGCTATCACTAGCGGCGTCTCCTACGAGCAGTACTTC. Translation: CSAITSGVSYEQYF.

This clonotype showed up many times. The chain carries TRBV5-1 and TRBJ2-1, with 14 bases matching TRBD2. Germline CDR1 reads SGHRS; CDR2 reads YFSETQ. The CDR3 extends over 18 amino acids. Trimming at V came to 4 bases and at J to 2 bases, leaving 8 bases not matched to a gene. The CDR3 DNA reads as TGCGCCAGCAGCCTTGGACTAGCGGGAGGTAACCCCTACAATGAGCAGTTCTTC. It is translated as CASSLGLAGGNPYNEQFF. Looking up the rest from reference TRBV5-1 and TRBJ2-1 gives the full variable domain: KAGVTQTPRYLIKTRGQQVTLSCSPISGHRSVSWYQQTPGQGLQFLFEYFSETQRNKGNFPGRFSGRQFSNSRSEMNVSTLELGDSALYLCASSLGLAGGNPYNEQFFGPGTRLTVL.

The chain employs TRBV2 and TRBJ2-2; D is unclear. V lost 4 bases and J lost 6, with 12 bases in between. Germline V gene lookup returns CDR1 SNHLY and CDR2 FYNNEI. The CDR3 totals 14 residues. The CDR3 loop reads CASSAGVMAGELFF. CDR3 nucleotides: TGTGCCAGCAGTGCTGGGGTAATGGCCGGGGAGCTGTTTTTT.

This sequence joins TRBV7-6 and TRBJ2-3; 12 positions match TRBD2. The germline V gene has CDR1 SGHVS and CDR2 FNYEAQ. The CDR3 totals 17 residues. V was clipped by 3 bases and J by 5 bases; unmatched bases: 9. The DNA of the CDR3 is TGTGCCAGCAGCTTCGGCAGACTAGCGGGAGTAGTAGATACGCAGTATTTT. Translating it yields CASSFGRLAGVVDTQYF.

This clonotype showed up just a few times. The J gene is TRBJ2-1, the V gene TRBV6-2 or TRBV6-3, with TRBD2 matching 7 bases. This CDR3 comprises 13 residues. CDR1 is MNHEY, CDR2 SVGEGT, per germline. The V and J ends lost 7 bases and 4 bases, in that order; junction bases with no gene match: 4. CDR3 sequence: CASNAGDYNEQFF. The CDR3 coding sequence is TGTGCCAGCAATGCGGGAGATTACAATGAGCAGTTCTTC.

This clonotype has a count of ten or more. The J gene is TRBJ1-5, the V gene TRBV5-1; 8 bases line up with TRBD1. The CDR3 consists of 14 residues. After removal of 1 base from V and 6 bases from J, the junction contained 3 bases not matched to a gene. CDR1 and CDR2 from the germline V gene are SGHRS and YFSETQ. CDR3 sequence (DNA): TGCGCCAGCAGCTTGAATCAGGGGGCTCAGCCCCAGCATTTT. This encodes CASSLNQGAQPQHF.

This clonotype has a count of ten or more. The chain recombines TRBV12-3 or TRBV12-4 with TRBJ1-2; D might be TRBD1 (6 bases). V shed 5 bases and J shed 6 bases, with 13 bases lying between them. The CDR3 sequence is 13 residues long. The CDR3 bases are TGTGCCAGCAGTCCACTACAGGGCCATGGCTACACCTTC. As protein: CASSPLQGHGYTF.

This rearrangement joins TRBV18 to TRBJ2-1; 13 bases are shared with TRBD2. J gave up 10 bases and V 3 bases, and 9 bases lay outside the gene matches. This CDR3 spans 16 amino acids. Germline lookup yields CDR1 KGHSH and CDR2 LQKENI. The DNA of the CDR3 is TGTGCCAGCTCACCCGGACTAGCGGGAGATCTTTTGGAGCAGTTCTTC. Translation: CASSPGLAGDLLEQFF.

This clonotype showed up just a few times. This sequence joins TRBV4-2 and TRBJ2-2, with 7 bases fitting TRBD1. Trimming at V came to 1 base and at J to 3 bases, leaving 5 bases not matched to a gene. CDR1 and CDR2 (germline): LGHNA, YNFKEQ. The CDR3 has 16 residues. The CDR3 reads CASSQGRGRDTGELFF. The CDR3 DNA sequence: TGTGCCAGCAGCCAAGGTAGGGGGCGCGACACCGGGGAGCTGTTTTTT.

There are a few counts of this clonotype. The chain is built from TRBV6-5 and TRBJ2-7; no clear D. V dropped 3 bases and J dropped 0 bases, with 9 bases sitting between them. CDR1 and CDR2 from the germline V gene are MNHEY and SVGAGI. The length of the CDR3 is 14 residues. This chain's CDR3 is CASSYSTHSYEQYF. As DNA, the CDR3 is TGTGCCAGCAGTTATTCGACCCACTCCTACGAGCAGTACTTC.

V gene TRBV7-9 combines with J gene TRBJ2-5, with 10 bases aligning to TRBD2. J gave up 5 bases and V 3 bases, and 3 bases lay outside the gene matches. Germline CDR1 is SEHNR and CDR2 is FQNEAQ (reference sequence). CDR3 size: 14 residues. CDR3 nucleotides: TGTGCCAGCAGCTTTACTAGCGGGAAGGAGACCCAGTACTTC. It encodes CASSFTSGKETQYF.

This clonotype was observed a few times. This chain connects TRBV2 to TRBJ2-7, with D perhaps given as TRBD1 or TRBD2 (5 bases each). CDR1 is SNHLY and CDR2 is FYNNEI in the germline V gene. With 4 bases removed from V and 5 bases from J, the gap between germline ends came to 12 bases. The CDR3 has 13 residues. The CDR3 region is CASSAMGTDEQYF. The CDR3 nucleotides are TGTGCCAGCAGTGCGATGGGGACGGACGAGCAGTACTTC. Supplemented by reference TRBV2 and TRBJ2-7, the full variable domain reads EPEVTQTPSHQVTQMGQEVILRCVPISNHLYFYWYRQILGQKVEFLVSFYNNEISEKSEIFDDQFSVERPDGSNFTLKIRSTKLEDSAMYFCASSAMGTDEQYFGPGTRLTVT.

The V and J genes are TRBV5-1 and TRBJ2-3; TRBD2 matches 11 bases. CDR1 is SGHRS, CDR2 YFSETQ, per germline. The CDR3 has 15 amino acids. V shed 4 bases and J 4 bases; nucleotides not matched to a gene: 5. The CDR3 DNA reads as TGCGCCAGCAGCCTGGGACTAGCGGTTCCAGATACGCAGTATTTT. As protein: CASSLGLAVPDTQYF. Combining the CDR3 with reference TRBV5-1 and TRBJ2-3 gives the whole variable domain KAGVTQTPRYLIKTRGQQVTLSCSPISGHRSVSWYQQTPGQGLQFLFEYFSETQRNKGNFPGRFSGRQFSNSRSEMNVSTLELGDSALYLCASSLGLAVPDTQYFGPGTRLTVL.

The chain couples TRBV7-2 to TRBJ2-7, with D possibly being TRBD2 (5 bases). Germline lookup yields CDR1 SGHTA and CDR2 FQGNSA. Deletions cut 0 bases from V and 12 bases from J, with 18 bases between. This CDR3 comprises 14 residues. The CDR3 nucleotides are TGTGCCAGCAGCTTAGCCTTATCGGACTTTAATTGGTACTTC. Encoded protein: CASSLALSDFNWYF.

This CDR3 reads CSAQTAERGGTQYF. As DNA, the CDR3 is TGCAGTGCGCAGACCGCGGAACGGGGGGGGACCCAGTACTTC. The chain has TRBV20-1 and TRBJ2-5, with TRBD2 matching over 8 bases. CDR1 is DFQATT and CDR2 is SNEGSKA in the germline V gene (reference sequence). This CDR3 comprises 14 residues. Trimming at V came to 6 bases and at J to 7 bases, leaving 13 bases not matched to a gene.